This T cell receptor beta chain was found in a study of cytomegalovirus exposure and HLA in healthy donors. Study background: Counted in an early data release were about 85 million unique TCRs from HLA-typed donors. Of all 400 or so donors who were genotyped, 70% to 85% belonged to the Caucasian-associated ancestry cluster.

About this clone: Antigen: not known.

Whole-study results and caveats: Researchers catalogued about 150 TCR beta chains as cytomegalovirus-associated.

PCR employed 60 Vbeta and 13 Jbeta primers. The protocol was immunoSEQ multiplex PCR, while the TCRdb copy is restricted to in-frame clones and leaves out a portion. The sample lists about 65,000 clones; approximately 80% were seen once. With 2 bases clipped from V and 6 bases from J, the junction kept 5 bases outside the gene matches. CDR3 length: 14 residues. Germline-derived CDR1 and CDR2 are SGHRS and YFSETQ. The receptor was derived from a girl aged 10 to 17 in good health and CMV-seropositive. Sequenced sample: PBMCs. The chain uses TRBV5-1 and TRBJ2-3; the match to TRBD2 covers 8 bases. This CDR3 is CASSFGTSTDTQYF. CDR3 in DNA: TGCGCCAGCAGCTTTGGGACTAGTACCGATACGCAGTATTTT.